The 17 T cell receptor beta chains reported below all come from one sample, sequenced in a study of shared clonotypes between healthy human individuals. Profiled with immunoSEQ multiplex PCR; TCRdb holds only in-frame clones, not every one. The sample lists millions of clones; 85% to 95% were seen once. Specimen: naive CD4+ T cells sorted from blood. Subset indicated: CD45RA+ positively selected. These TCRs come from a man aged 18 to 35 in good health.

The gene calls are TRBV10-2 and TRBJ1-5; D ambiguous. Germline V gives CDR1 WSHSY, CDR2 SAAADI. V was cut by 3 bases and J by 6 bases, with 15 bases left in between. The CDR3 runs to 15 residues. The CDR3 DNA follows: TGCGCCAGCAGTGATGGTGGGTTGGCTATTCAGCCCCAGCATTTT. Translating it yields CASSDGGLAIQPQHF.

The chain combines TRBV6-6 with TRBJ1-2; D is perhaps TRBD1 (5 bases). Germline-derived CDR1 and CDR2 are MNHNY and SVGAGI (reference sequence). The CDR3 contains 13 residues. The V gene lost 0 bases and the J gene lost 6 bases, with 8 bases spanning the gap. This CDR3 is CASSYSMTDGYTF. The CDR3 bases are TGTGCCAGCAGTTACTCCATGACAGATGGCTACACCTTC.

The gene calls are TRBV15 and TRBJ1-1, with a weak D call TRBD1 (6 bases). This CDR3 spans 16 amino acids. With 1 base removed from V and 0 bases from J, the gap between germline ends came to 12 bases. The germline gives CDR1 LNHNV, CDR2 YYDKDF (reference sequence). CDR3 DNA: TGTGCCACCAGCAGAGTGGGGGGGGCCATGAACACTGAAGCTTTCTTT. Its protein product is CATSRVGGAMNTEAFF.

This sequence joins TRBV2 and TRBJ2-1; 7 bases are a match to TRBD2. Losses at the gene ends were 6 bases for V and 4 bases for J; bases not matched to a gene: 12. Per germline, CDR1 SNHLY and CDR2 FYNNEI. The CDR3 length is 16 residues. The chain's CDR3 is CASSSYGTIPYNEQFF. In nucleotides, the CDR3 is TGTGCCAGCAGCTCCTATGGGACTATCCCATACAATGAGCAGTTCTTC.

About this clone itself: Other DNA sequences in the same sample also yield this CDR3. The chain combines TRBV7-9 with TRBJ2-1; possible D gene TRBD1, 6 bases. The V and J ends lost 2 bases and 2 bases respectively, with 7 bases between them. Germline CDR1 is SEHNR and CDR2 is FQNEAQ (reference sequence). CDR3 length: 14 residues. The CDR3 DNA follows: TGTGCCAGCAGCTTAACAGGGACCTACAATGAGCAGTTCTTC. It translates to CASSLTGTYNEQFF.

The genes are TRBV5-1 and TRBJ1-2; 7 bases line up with TRBD1. This CDR3 is 14 amino acids long. V lost 4 bases, J lost 4 bases, and 7 bases stayed unmatched. The germline CDR1 and CDR2 sequences are SGHRS and YFSETQ. In DNA form, the CDR3 reads TGCGCCAGCAGCCCGGGGGACAGCCTCTATGGCTACACCTTC. Translating it yields CASSPGDSLYGYTF.

J is TRBJ1-6 and V is TRBV7-6, with TRBD1 as a possible D gene (5 bases). This CDR3 is built from 15 residues. Germline CDR1 reads SGHVS; CDR2 reads FNYEAQ. With 5 bases removed from V and 6 bases from J, the gap between germline ends came to 14 bases. The DNA of the CDR3 is TGTGCCAGCAGCACAGGTGGGGGTGGTAATTCACCCCTCCACTTT. Protein: CASSTGGGGNSPLHF.

The rearrangement uses TRBV25-1 and TRBJ2-7; perhaps TRBD1 as D (5 bases). Deletions cut 7 bases from V and 0 bases from J, with 10 bases between. Per germline, CDR1 MGHDK and CDR2 SYGVNS. CDR3 length equals 13 residues. The CDR3 DNA sequence: TGTGCCAGCACAGCTGACAGCTCCTACGAGCAGTACTTC. The encoded protein is CASTADSSYEQYF.

J is TRBJ2-7 and V is TRBV6-1, with D unresolved. V shed 0 bases and J shed 1 base, with 7 bases lying between them. Germline CDR1 MNHNS, CDR2 SASEGT. The CDR3 has 14 amino acids. Here the CDR3 DNA reads TGTGCCAGCAGTGAAGCCGCCAGATCCTACGAGCAGTACTTC. Protein: CASSEAARSYEQYF.

V is TRBV9 and J is TRBJ2-1, with D possibly matching TRBD1 (6 bases). V shed 0 bases and J shed 4 bases, with 11 bases lying between them. The CDR3 extends over 15 amino acids. Germline V lookup: CDR1 SGDLS, CDR2 YYNGEE. DNA for the CDR3: TGTGCCAGCAGCGTAGAGAGGGGGAGTTACAATGAGCAGTTCTTC. Translating gives CASSVERGSYNEQFF.

This chain uses TRBV19 with TRBJ2-1; 9 bases fit TRBD2. The germline gives CDR1 LNHDA, CDR2 SQIVND (reference sequence). The V segment lost 7 bases and the J segment 4 bases; nucleotides outside the gene matches: 11. The CDR3 runs 16 residues. The CDR3 bases are TGTGCCAGTAACGGACTAGCGAAAGGAGGTTACAATGAGCAGTTCTTC. This encodes CASNGLAKGGYNEQFF.

This rearrangement joins TRBV5-5 to TRBJ2-1, with no clear D. V lost 5 bases, J lost 4 bases, and 4 bases lay in between. Germline CDR1 and CDR2: SGHKS and YYEKEE (reference sequence). The CDR3 loop spans 11 amino acids. The CDR3 spells CASREYNEQFF. The CDR3 DNA reads TGTGCCAGCAGGGAGTACAATGAGCAGTTCTTC.

The chain employs TRBV27 and TRBJ2-1, with 11 bases fitting TRBD2. CDR1 MNHEY and CDR2 SMNVEV come from the germline V gene (reference sequence). V lost 1 base and J lost 4; bases outside the gene matches: 3. The CDR3 loop spans 16 amino acids. CDR3 in DNA: TGTGCCAGCAGTTTATTTTCTAGCGGGGGGTACAATGAGCAGTTCTTC. It encodes CASSLFSSGGYNEQFF.

This chain links TRBV2 with TRBJ1-2, with no clear D. Germline-derived CDR1 and CDR2 are SNHLY and FYNNEI. V was cut by 2 bases and J by 4 bases, with 5 bases left in between. The CDR3 contains 12 residues. CDR3 DNA sequence: TGTGCCAGCAGTGAACAGGCCTATGGCTACACCTTC. Translation gives CASSEQAYGYTF.

The chain couples TRBV5-1 to TRBJ2-6; 9 positions agree with TRBD1. This CDR3 region has 20 residues. CDR1 is SGHRS and CDR2 is YFSETQ in the germline V gene. V shed 3 bases, J shed 0 bases, and the junction held 13 bases outside the gene matches. CDR3 nucleotide sequence: TGCGCCAGCAGCTCCTGGACAGGGGACCCCTCTCTCTCTGGGGCCAACGTCCTGACTTTC. Amino acids: CASSSWTGDPSLSGANVLTF.

This clone was counted at least ten times. The CDR3 here is CASSDGRAGQPQHF. In DNA form, the CDR3 reads TGCGCCAGCAGTGATGGCAGGGCTGGTCAGCCCCAGCATTTT. This chain joins TRBV10-1 and TRBJ1-5, with a possible D match to TRBD1 (5 bases). The germline V gene has CDR1 WNHNN and CDR2 SYGVQD (reference sequence). V lost 3 bases and J 6 bases, leaving 12 bases between the germline ends. The CDR3 is made up of 14 amino acids.

The chain carries TRBV6-1 and TRBJ1-6; 7 bases agree with TRBD1. CDR1 and CDR2 from the germline V gene are MNHNS and SASEGT. Losses at the gene ends were 6 bases for V and 5 bases for J; bases not matched to a gene: 7. CDR3 length equals 15 residues. In DNA form, the CDR3 reads TGTGCCAGCAGCCCACCGGGACAGAATAATTCACCCCTCCACTTT. Its protein is CASSPPGQNNSPLHF.